Listed here is a single T cell receptor (beta chain). No antigen is known for it. In the same sample, other DNA sequences code for this CDR3. The PCR ran on 60 Vbeta and 13 Jbeta primers. Sequencing used immunoSEQ multiplex PCR; TCRdb keeps in-frame clones, though not all of them. In the table there are roughly 130,000 clones, around three quarters of which are singletons. This specimen comes from a study of cytomegalovirus exposure and HLA in healthy donors. The CDR3 has 14 amino acids. With 4 bases clipped from V and 4 bases from J, the junction kept 3 bases outside the gene matches. The germline CDR1 and CDR2 sequences are SGHDT and YYEEEE. Study results and caveats: The authors assumed roughly uniform sequencing depth across donors for presence/absence analyses. A few of the chains that were CMV-associated were confirmed in vitro to be specific for CMV antigens.

The chain combines TRBV5-6 with TRBJ1-1; 11 bases line up with TRBD1. The source of this sequence is a man between 35 and 55 years old in good health and CMV-seronegative. Input material: PBMCs. CDR3 residues: CASSLGQGATEAFF. The CDR3 region has the DNA TGTGCCAGCAGCCTCGGACAGGGGGCCACTGAAGCTTTCTTT. The whole variable domain, filled in from reference TRBV5-6 and TRBJ1-1, reads DAGVTQSPTHLIKTRGQQVTLRCSPKSGHDTVSWYQQALGQGPQFIFQYYEEEERQRGNFPDRFSGHQFPNYSSELNVNALLLGDSALYLCASSLGQGATEAFFGQGTRLTVV.